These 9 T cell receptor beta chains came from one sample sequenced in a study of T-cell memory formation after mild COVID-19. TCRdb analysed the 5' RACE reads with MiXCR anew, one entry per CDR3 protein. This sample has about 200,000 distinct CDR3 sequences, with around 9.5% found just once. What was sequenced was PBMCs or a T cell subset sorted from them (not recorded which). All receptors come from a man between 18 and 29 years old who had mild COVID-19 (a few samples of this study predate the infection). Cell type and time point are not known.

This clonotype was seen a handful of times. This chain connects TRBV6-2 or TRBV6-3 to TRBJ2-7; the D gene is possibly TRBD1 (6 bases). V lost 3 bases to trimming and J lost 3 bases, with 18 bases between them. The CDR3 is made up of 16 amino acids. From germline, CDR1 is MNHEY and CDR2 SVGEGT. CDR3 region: CASSYSGTSMFYEQYF. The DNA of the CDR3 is TGTGCCAGCAGTTATTCTGGGACATCGATGTTCTACGAGCAGTACTTC.

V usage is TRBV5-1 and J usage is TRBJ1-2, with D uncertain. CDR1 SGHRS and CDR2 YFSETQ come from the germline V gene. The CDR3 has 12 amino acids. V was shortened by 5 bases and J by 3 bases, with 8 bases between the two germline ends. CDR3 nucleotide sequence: TGCGCCAGCAGTGAGGCGGACTATGGCTACACCTTC. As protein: CASSEADYGYTF.

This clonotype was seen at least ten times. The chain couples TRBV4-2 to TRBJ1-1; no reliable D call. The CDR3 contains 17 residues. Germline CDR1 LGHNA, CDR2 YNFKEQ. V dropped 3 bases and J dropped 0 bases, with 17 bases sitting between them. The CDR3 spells CASSHQPVGIMNTEAFF. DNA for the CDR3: TGTGCCAGCAGCCACCAACCTGTGGGAATTATGAACACTGAAGCTTTCTTT.

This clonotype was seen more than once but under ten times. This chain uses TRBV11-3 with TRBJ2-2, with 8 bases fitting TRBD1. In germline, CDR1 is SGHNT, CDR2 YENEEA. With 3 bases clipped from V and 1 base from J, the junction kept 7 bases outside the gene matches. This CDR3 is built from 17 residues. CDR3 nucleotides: TGTGCCAGCAGCTTCGGTTCCGGGACAGGGAACACCGGGGAGCTGTTTTTT. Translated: CASSFGSGTGNTGELFF.

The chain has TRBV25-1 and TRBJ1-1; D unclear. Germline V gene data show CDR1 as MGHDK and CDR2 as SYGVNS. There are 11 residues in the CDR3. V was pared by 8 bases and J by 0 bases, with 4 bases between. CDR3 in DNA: TGTGCCAGCGGGGTGAACACTGAAGCTTTCTTT. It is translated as CASGVNTEAFF.

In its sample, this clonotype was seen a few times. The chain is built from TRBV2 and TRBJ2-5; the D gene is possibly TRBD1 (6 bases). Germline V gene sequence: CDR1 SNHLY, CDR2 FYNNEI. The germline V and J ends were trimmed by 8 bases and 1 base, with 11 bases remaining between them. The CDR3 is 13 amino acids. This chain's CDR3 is CASDRKFQETQYF. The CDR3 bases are TGTGCCAGCGACAGGAAGTTCCAAGAGACCCAGTACTTC.

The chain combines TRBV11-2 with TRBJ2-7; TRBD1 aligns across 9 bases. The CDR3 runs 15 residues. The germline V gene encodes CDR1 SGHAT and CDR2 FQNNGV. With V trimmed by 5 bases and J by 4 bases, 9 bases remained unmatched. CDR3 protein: CASSRPGQGIYEQYF. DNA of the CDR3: TGTGCCAGCAGCCGCCCCGGACAGGGGATTTACGAGCAGTACTTC. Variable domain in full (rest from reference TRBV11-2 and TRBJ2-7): EAGVAQSPRYKIIEKRQSVAFWCNPISGHATLYWYQQILGQGPKLLIQFQNNGVVDDSQLPKDRFSAERLKGVDSTLKIQPAKLEDSAVYLCASSRPGQGIYEQYFGPGTRLTVT.

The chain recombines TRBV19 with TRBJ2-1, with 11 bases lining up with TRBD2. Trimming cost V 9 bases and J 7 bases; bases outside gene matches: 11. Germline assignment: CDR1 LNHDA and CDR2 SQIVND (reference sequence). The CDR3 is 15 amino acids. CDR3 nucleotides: TGTGCCAGCTCGGGGCTAGCGGGGGGCCGAAATGAGCAGTTCTTC. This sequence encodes CASSGLAGGRNEQFF.

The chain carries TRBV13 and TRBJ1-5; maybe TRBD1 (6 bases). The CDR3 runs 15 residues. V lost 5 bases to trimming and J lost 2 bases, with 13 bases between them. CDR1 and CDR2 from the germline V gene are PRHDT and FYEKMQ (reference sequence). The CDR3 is CASSVTGQRNQPQHF. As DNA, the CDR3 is TGTGCCAGCAGCGTAACAGGGCAGCGCAATCAGCCCCAGCATTTT. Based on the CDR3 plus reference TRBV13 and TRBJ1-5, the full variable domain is AAGVIQSPRHLIKEKRETATLKCYPIPRHDTVYWYQQGPGQDPQFLISFYEKMQSDKGSIPDRFSAQQFSDYHSELNMSSLELGDSALYFCASSVTGQRNQPQHFGDGTRLSIL.